This section outlines one TCR beta chain sequence together with its context. V gave up 1 base and J gave up 4 bases, with 5 bases separating them. The germline gives CDR1 SEHNR, CDR2 FQNEAQ (reference sequence). This CDR3 comprises 13 residues. The sample belongs to a study of blood T cell repertoires in COVID-19. As for the study in general: T cells, B-cell-depleted T cells, or PBMCs provided the cDNA or gDNA that served as material.

Each participant's cohort was designated according to participant-reported clinical history. Recovered Cohort 3 donors showed two negative PCRs, clearance, or symptom resolution. The authors' processing: Amplifying reference gene primers gave estimates of nucleated cell counts. TCRdb keeps only in-frame clones here, not all; method: immunoSEQ multiplex PCR. The V and J calls and clone size are taken from that table; D and trimming were inferred from the DNA. The sample includes under 300,000 clones, roughly 90% of them seen just once. This receptor was taken from a young woman who had recovered from COVID-19. The source material was PBMCs or T cells enriched from blood (not recorded which). The chain has TRBV7-9 and TRBJ1-5; D unresolved. The CDR3 DNA follows: TGTGCCAGCAGCTTAGGGAGAAATCAGCCCCAGCATTTT. Amino acid sequence: CASSLGRNQPQHF.